A selection of T cell receptor beta chains follows, all from one sample in a study of PD-L1 blockade in urothelial cancer. Assay: immunoSEQ multiplex PCR; the TCRdb copy retains only in-frame clones and omits some. The data contain 50,000 to 70,000 clones, more than 80% of them seen just once; the ten biggest clones take up 1.6%. This specimen consisted of PBMCs, obtained around atezolizumab (anti-PD-L1) treatment. The source of these receptors is a man in his sixties or seventies with urothelial cancer. CDR3s include the opening cysteine and the closing phenylalanine or tryptophan. A D gene is named only where the DNA matches it firmly. The size entry is marked missing in some rows and otherwise reads once, few, many or a size class.

CDR3nt | CDR3aa | j_gene | abundance | d_gene | len | v_gene
TGCGCCAGCAGCTTTACTTTACCGAACACCGGGGAGCTGTTTTTT | CASSFTLPNTGELFF | TRBJ2-2 | - | - | 15 | TRBV5-1
TGTGCCAGTAGTTCCCGGGACAGAGCATATCAGCCCCAGCATTTT | CASSSRDRAYQPQHF | TRBJ1-5 | - | TRBD1 | 15 | TRBV19
TGCGCCAGCAGCTGGACTAGCGGGAGGGGAGAGACCCAGTACTTC | CASSWTSGRGETQYF | TRBJ2-5 | - | TRBD2 | 15 | TRBV4-3
TGTGCCAGCAAACCGGGACAGGAATCCTACGAGCAGTACTTC | CASKPGQESYEQYF | TRBJ2-7 | - | TRBD1 | 14 | TRBV6-5
TGTGCCAGCAGCCCAGGGGTAGCCTTGACAGATACGCAGTATTTT | CASSPGVALTDTQYF | TRBJ2-3 | - | - | 15 | TRBV9
TGTGCCAGCGGTAAAGCCAGAACAGGTATCGGTTTAGGCAATCAGCCCCAGCATTTT | CASGKARTGIGLGNQPQHF | TRBJ1-5 | once | - | 19 | TRBV28
TGCAGCGTGGAGGACAGGCGTAATGAAAAACTGTTTTTT | CSVEDRRNEKLFF | TRBJ1-4 | - | TRBD1 | 13 | TRBV29-1
TGTGCCAGCAGCTTTATGCGGGACTCTGGGGCCAACGTCCTGACTTTC | CASSFMRDSGANVLTF | TRBJ2-6 | once | - | 16 | TRBV13
TGTGCCAGTAAGAACAGGGGGAACACTGAAGCTTTCTTT | CASKNRGNTEAFF | TRBJ1-1 | - | TRBD1 | 13 | TRBV19
TGTGCCAGTAGCTTGACCGGGACACTCAACAATGAGCAGTTCTTC | CASSLTGTLNNEQFF | TRBJ2-1 | - | - | 15 | TRBV19
TGTGCCAGCAGCTTAAGGGACAGGAGCTCCTACAATGAGCAGTTCTTC | CASSLRDRSSYNEQFF | TRBJ2-1 | - | TRBD1 | 16 | TRBV7-8
TGTGCCAGTAGTATTGGAGGAGAAAAACTGTTTTTT | CASSIGGEKLFF | TRBJ1-4 | - | - | 12 | TRBV19
TGTGCCAGCAGTTCGGGAGCCTCCTACAATGAGCAGTTCTTC | CASSSGASYNEQFF | TRBJ2-1 | - | - | 14 | TRBV6-1
TGTGCCAGCAGCTTAGGGGGACTAGCGGGAGTTCAGACGCAGTATTTT | CASSLGGLAGVQTQYF | TRBJ2-3 | - | TRBD2 | 16 | TRBV11-3
TGTGCCAGCAGCTTAGGCGAGGGCCAGCCCCAGCATTTT | CASSLGEGQPQHF | TRBJ1-5 | - | - | 13 | TRBV7-9
TGTGCCAGCAGTTTCCAGGGGGCGCGCGGAAACATTCAGTACTTC | CASSFQGARGNIQYF | TRBJ2-4 | few | TRBD1 | 15 | TRBV9
TGTGCCAGCAGCCCGAGGCAGGGGGCAAACTCTGGAAACACCATATATTTT | CASSPRQGANSGNTIYF | TRBJ1-3 | - | TRBD1 | 17 | TRBV11-2
TGTGCCAGCTCACCTGTGGGACTTACTGGAAACACCATATATTTT | CASSPVGLTGNTIYF | TRBJ1-3 | once | - | 15 | TRBV18
TGTGCCAGCACCCAAGGGGGGGGGCAAGGGACTGAAGCTTTCTTT | CASTQGGGQGTEAFF | TRBJ1-1 | - | - | 15 | TRBV6-1
TGTGCCTCCAGGGGCACCTACAATGAGCAGTTCTTC | CASRGTYNEQFF | TRBJ2-1 | once | - | 12 | TRBV2
TGCAGCGTGAAAAAACAGGGTAGTGGCGAGCAGTACTTC | CSVKKQGSGEQYF | TRBJ2-7 | - | - | 13 | TRBV29-1
TGTGCCACGGGACAGATCGGGGCCAACGTCCTGACTTTC | CATGQIGANVLTF | TRBJ2-6 | - | TRBD1 | 13 | TRBV19
TGTGCCAGCAGCAATAAACGGGATCAGCCCCAGCATTTT | CASSNKRDQPQHF | TRBJ1-5 | - | - | 13 | TRBV7-2
TGCGCCAGCAGCCATTCCGGAGGGGCCCCACATGACAATGAGCAGTTCTTC | CASSHSGGAPHDNEQFF | TRBJ2-1 | - | - | 17 | TRBV4-3
TGTGCCAGCAGCGTAGGGCTAGCGGAGTACAATGAGCAGTTCTTC | CASSVGLAEYNEQFF | TRBJ2-1 | - | TRBD2 | 15 | TRBV9
TGTGCCAGCAGCTTAGGGCTCGAGCAGTACTTC | CASSLGLEQYF | TRBJ2-7 | - | - | 11 | TRBV11-3
TGTGCCAGCAGTGCGAACCGGGACAGAAACACTGAAGCTTTCTTT | CASSANRDRNTEAFF | TRBJ1-1 | - | TRBD1 | 15 | TRBV27
TGTGCCAGCAGCCCAGGACTAGCGGGAGCCGGGGAGCTGTTTTTT | CASSPGLAGAGELFF | TRBJ2-2 | - | TRBD2 | 15 | TRBV4-2
TGTGCCAGCAGTTTAATAGCGGGAGACGTTGGTGAGCAGTTCTTC | CASSLIAGDVGEQFF | TRBJ2-1 | - | TRBD2 | 15 | TRBV27
TGTGCCAGCAGTTTACTTCGGGAGGGCCAGGTAAATACGCAGTATTTT | CASSLLREGQVNTQYF | TRBJ2-3 | - | TRBD2 | 16 | TRBV28
TGTGCCAGCAGTTTCACGGACGGGGAAGAGACCCAGTACTTC | CASSFTDGEETQYF | TRBJ2-5 | - | - | 14 | TRBV6-6
TGTGCCAGCAGCGTAGCTAGTAGAGACCCCACCGGGGAGCTGTTTTTT | CASSVASRDPTGELFF | TRBJ2-2 | - | - | 16 | TRBV9
TGTGCCTGGAGTGTACAGAATCAGCCCCAGCATTTT | CAWSVQNQPQHF | TRBJ1-5 | - | - | 12 | TRBV30
TGTGCCAGCGCCAGAACAGGGACCTACGAGCAGTACTTC | CASARTGTYEQYF | TRBJ2-7 | - | - | 13 | TRBV6-5
TGCGCCAGCAGCCAAGATAAGGGGTCGAGGAAAAACATTCAGTACTTC | CASSQDKGSRKNIQYF | TRBJ2-4 | - | - | 16 | TRBV4-3
TGTGCCACCAGCAGAGAAACTCTCCTCGAGCAGTACTTC | CATSRETLLEQYF | TRBJ2-7 | - | - | 13 | TRBV15
TGTGCCACCAGCAAAGGGGGAAACTATGGCTACACCTTC | CATSKGGNYGYTF | TRBJ1-2 | - | - | 13 | TRBV15
TGTGCCAGCAGCTTAGAACAGGGGGCCTACAATGAGCAGTTCTTC | CASSLEQGAYNEQFF | TRBJ2-1 | - | TRBD1 | 15 | TRBV7-6
TGTGCCATCAGTGTGGGACTAGCGGGACCCTACGAGCAGTACTTC | CAISVGLAGPYEQYF | TRBJ2-7 | - | TRBD2 | 15 | TRBV10-3
TGCGCCAGCAGCTTGGATCGGGGGGGCTACACCTTC | CASSLDRGGYTF | TRBJ1-2 | - | - | 12 | TRBV5-1
TGTGCCAGCAGCTCAATGACTAGCGGGATTAACACCGGGGAGCTGTTTTTT | CASSSMTSGINTGELFF | TRBJ2-2 | - | TRBD2 | 17 | TRBV9
TGTGCCAGCAGTGAACAGATAACTAATGAAAAACTGTTTTTT | CASSEQITNEKLFF | TRBJ1-4 | - | - | 14 | TRBV25-1
TGTGCCAGCAGCGGCTTAGCGGGAGGGAACGAGCAGTACTTC | CASSGLAGGNEQYF | TRBJ2-7 | - | TRBD2 | 14 | TRBV7-9
TGTGCCTCCAGAACTAGCGGAACTAGCACAGATACGCAGTATTTT | CASRTSGTSTDTQYF | TRBJ2-3 | - | TRBD2 | 15 | TRBV10-3
TGTGCCAGCAGCTTAGACTCTCATCAGCCCCAGCATTTT | CASSLDSHQPQHF | TRBJ1-5 | - | - | 13 | TRBV11-3
TGTGCCAGCACTAATTACAGGGAGACCCAGTACTTC | CASTNYRETQYF | TRBJ2-5 | - | - | 12 | TRBV6-6
TGCAGCGCCCAACGGACAGGGGAAGGCACAGATACGCAGTATTTT | CSAQRTGEGTDTQYF | TRBJ2-3 | - | TRBD1 | 15 | TRBV29-1
TGTGCCAGCAGCCTCCTGGGCCTCCTGGAGGCCCAGTACTTC | CASSLLGLLEAQYF | TRBJ2-5 | - | - | 14 | TRBV14
TGTGCCAGCAGTTACCCGGGGTCCTACGAGCAGTACTTC | CASSYPGSYEQYF | TRBJ2-7 | - | - | 13 | TRBV6-5
TGTGCCAGCAACCCGGGAGCTACAGATACGCAGTATTTT | CASNPGATDTQYF | TRBJ2-3 | - | - | 13 | TRBV6-1
TGTGCCAGTAGTATACAGGGTCGGTTCGGGGAGCTGTTTTTT | CASSIQGRFGELFF | TRBJ2-2 | - | - | 14 | TRBV19
TGTGCCATCAACTCGGGACTAGCGGGGAACACCGGGGAGCTGTTTTTT | CAINSGLAGNTGELFF | TRBJ2-2 | few | TRBD2 | 16 | TRBV10-3
TGTGCCAGCAGAACAGGGACAGAACCGAACGAGCAGTACTTC | CASRTGTEPNEQYF | TRBJ2-7 | - | TRBD1 | 14 | TRBV6-1
TGTGCCAGCAGTTCCGGACAGACTAACACCGGGGAGCTGTTTTTT | CASSSGQTNTGELFF | TRBJ2-2 | - | - | 15 | TRBV5-8
TGTGCCAGCAGCTTGCAAGGGGGCTGGAGCAATCAGCCCCAGCATTTT | CASSLQGGWSNQPQHF | TRBJ1-5 | - | TRBD1 | 16 | TRBV5-6
TGTGCCAGCAGTATAAGTCAAGAGTTCGGGGAGCTGTTTTTT | CASSISQEFGELFF | TRBJ2-2 | - | - | 14 | TRBV28
TGTGCCAGCTCCCCGGGACTAGCGGACCACAATGAGCAGTTCTTC | CASSPGLADHNEQFF | TRBJ2-1 | once | TRBD2 | 15 | TRBV18
TGTGCCACCAGCAGTACTAGCGGGAGCAACAATGAGCAGTTCTTC | CATSSTSGSNNEQFF | TRBJ2-1 | - | TRBD2 | 15 | TRBV15
TGTGCCAGCAGTCAGGACAATCAGCCCCAGCATTTT | CASSQDNQPQHF | TRBJ1-5 | - | - | 12 | TRBV7-9
TGCGCCAGCAGCTTGGCGGGCGGGGGGACCTCCTACAATGAGCAGTTCTTC | CASSLAGGGTSYNEQFF | TRBJ2-1 | - | TRBD2 | 17 | TRBV5-1